These T cell receptor beta chains were read from a single sample in a study of control samples from healthy donors and cancer patients. Sequencing was performed with immunoSEQ multiplex PCR; in TCRdb, only in-frame clones are kept and a portion is missing. The sample holds around 130,000 clones; roughly 84% are singletons and the top ten take roughly 3.2%. The sequencing sample was made of blood. All receptors come from a man in his fifties in good health. Each CDR3 is given with its conserved first and last residue. D genes are given only for firm matches. Size values are once, few and many counts, or a class for expanded clones, and some rows have none.

clone_size j_call d_call v_call cdr3_nt cdr3_aa
NA TRBJ1-2 NA TRBV7-9 TGTGCCAGCAGCTTAGGCAGGCGAATTGGCTACACCTTC CASSLGRRIGYTF
NA TRBJ2-7 TRBD2 TRBV4-1 TGCGCCAGCAGCCAAGATCAGCGGGGGGGCTCCTACGAGCAGTACTTC CASSQDQRGGSYEQYF
NA TRBJ1-3 TRBD1 TRBV2 TGTGCCAGCAATCCACAGGGGGCTGGAAACACCATATATTTT CASNPQGAGNTIYF
NA TRBJ2-5 TRBD2 TRBV5-1 TGCGCCAGCAGCCTGGGGACTAGCGGGGTTTTAGAGACCCAGTACTTC CASSLGTSGVLETQYF
once TRBJ2-1 NA TRBV11-2 TGTGCCAGCAGCTCTCTACGCCTGGGGAATGAGCAGTTCTTC CASSSLRLGNEQFF
few TRBJ2-1 NA TRBV20-1 TGCAGTGCTAGTTTTAGCGGAGCCTACAATGAGCAGTTCTTC CSASFSGAYNEQFF
NA TRBJ2-1 TRBD2 TRBV28 TGTGCCAGCAGACCCACTAGCGGGGGGGCTTATGAGCAGTTCTTC CASRPTSGGAYEQFF
NA TRBJ2-1 TRBD2 TRBV5-1 TGCGCCAGCGCGAGCGGGGGGGCAAACAATGAGCAGTTCTTC CASASGGANNEQFF
NA TRBJ1-5 NA TRBV6-5 TGTGCCAGCACACCCCAGGGGCAGAGCAATCAGCCCCAGCATTTT CASTPQGQSNQPQHF
NA TRBJ2-2 NA TRBV2 TGTGCCAGCAGCGCAGGGCAAGGTGGTGCGCTGTTTTTT CASSAGQGGALFF
NA TRBJ1-5 NA TRBV6-5 TGTGCCAGCACCCTCGAATGGAATCAGCCCCAGCATTTT CASTLEWNQPQHF
once TRBJ2-7 TRBD2 TRBV11-3 TGTGCCAGCAGCTTATCAGCGGGGGGCTCCTACGAGCAGTACTTC CASSLSAGGSYEQYF
once TRBJ1-1 TRBD1 TRBV6-5 TGTGCCAGCAGCCGGAGGACAGGCCTTGGCACTGAAGCTTTCTTT CASSRRTGLGTEAFF
NA TRBJ2-4 NA TRBV11-2 TGTGCCAGCAGCCAATACACGCAGGGGAGTAACATTCAGTACTTC CASSQYTQGSNIQYF
NA TRBJ2-1 TRBD2 TRBV7-2 TGTGCCAGCAGTGAGGGGACTAGCAGGGATGAGCAGTTCTTC CASSEGTSRDEQFF
NA TRBJ1-2 TRBD1 TRBV7-8 TGTGCCAGCAGCCGGATACAGGGGGCAAACTATGGCTACACCTTC CASSRIQGANYGYTF
NA TRBJ2-5 TRBD2 TRBV3-1/TRBV3-2 TGTGCCAGCAGCCAAGTGTCCCTAGCTAGCGGGTGGGAGACCCAGTACTTC CASSQVSLASGWETQYF
NA TRBJ2-6 TRBD1 TRBV18 TGTGCCAGCTCACCTGACAGGGCTGGGGCCAACGTCCTGACTTTC CASSPDRAGANVLTF
NA TRBJ1-1 NA TRBV7-3 TGTGCCAGCAGCACACAGAAGAACACTGAAGCTTTCTTT CASSTQKNTEAFF
NA TRBJ1-1 NA TRBV5-1 TGCGCCAGCAGCTTGAGGCCGACCACGGACGGGAACACTGAAGCTTTCTTT CASSLRPTTDGNTEAFF
NA TRBJ1-1 TRBD1 TRBV7-3 TGTGCCAGCAGCTTATCTCAGGGGGGCATGAACACTGAAGCTTTCTTT CASSLSQGGMNTEAFF
NA TRBJ2-2 NA TRBV5-4 TGTGCCAGCAGCTTGGGAGGTCAGAACACCGGGGAGCTGTTTTTT CASSLGGQNTGELFF
NA TRBJ1-1 NA TRBV7-6 TGTGCCAGCAGCACAGGGCGGTGCGCTTTCTTT CASSTGRCAFF
NA TRBJ2-3 NA TRBV7-8 TGTGCCAGCAGCTTAAGGTGGGATACGCAGTATTTT CASSLRWDTQYF
NA TRBJ2-1 NA TRBV5-6 TGTGCCAGCAGCTTGGATATCGGGGTAAACTACAATGAGCAGTTCTTC CASSLDIGVNYNEQFF
few TRBJ2-7 TRBD1 TRBV30 TGTGCCTGGGGCGGGACAGGGGGCGCCTACGAGCAGTACTTC CAWGGTGGAYEQYF